Below, 20 T cell receptor beta chains from the same sample are listed, as sequenced in a study of shared clonotypes between healthy human individuals. Measured with immunoSEQ multiplex PCR; TCRdb has only the in-frame clones, and not every one. Among 2 million to 2.5 million clones listed, roughly 93% were seen once. Sequencing input: naive CD4+ T cells from PBMCs. The subset: CD45RA+ positively selected. All receptors derive from a man aged 18 to 29 in good health. Some clones in this sample may be carry-over from other donors' samples.

This clone was seen a few times. The rearrangement joins TRBV14 to TRBJ1-5; D gene uncertain. V gave up 2 bases and J gave up 0 bases, with 2 bases separating them. The CDR3 length is 13 residues. CDR1 and CDR2 from the germline V gene are SGHDN and FVKESK. DNA for the CDR3: TGTGCCAGCAGCCAAAATAGCAATCAGCCCCAGCATTTT. Its protein is CASSQNSNQPQHF.

This clone was recorded once. The identical CDR3 is also encoded by other nucleotide sequences in the sample. V gene TRBV5-1 combines with J gene TRBJ2-7; TRBD1 or TRBD2 may be the D gene (5 bases each). Germline V gene data show CDR1 as SGHRS and CDR2 as YFSETQ. The V and J ends lost 4 bases and 3 bases respectively, with 11 bases between them. The CDR3 has 13 residues. This CDR3 is CASSRDGDYEQYF. The CDR3 region has the DNA TGCGCCAGCAGCCGGGACGGCGACTACGAGCAGTACTTC.

This rearrangement joins TRBV9 to TRBJ2-7, with D tentatively TRBD2 (5 bases). V was pared by 4 bases and J by 3 bases, with 23 bases between. Germline CDR1 reads SGDLS; CDR2 reads YYNGEE. The CDR3 is 17 amino acids. The CDR3: CASSPHAEVEGLYEQYF. CDR3 bases: TGTGCCAGCAGCCCCCATGCCGAAGTTGAGGGCCTCTACGAGCAGTACTTC.

As regards this clone: This specimen includes other DNA sequences encoding the same CDR3. This rearrangement joins TRBV5-1 to TRBJ2-7, with TRBD1 identical over 10 bases. The CDR3 is 14 amino acids. Losses at the gene ends were 2 bases for V and 4 bases for J; bases not matched to a gene: 3. Germline CDR1 and CDR2: SGHRS and YFSETQ. In DNA form, the CDR3 reads TGCGCCAGCAGCTTATCGGGACAGGGGTACGAGCAGTACTTC. Protein sequence: CASSLSGQGYEQYF.

V is TRBV9 and J is TRBJ2-7; 11 bases line up with TRBD1. Germline CDR1 is SGDLS and CDR2 is YYNGEE. This CDR3 comprises 16 residues. Trimming took 3 bases from V and 3 from J; bases not matched to a gene: 8. Here the CDR3 DNA reads TGTGCCAGCAGCGGATCGGAGGGGACAGGGGGCTACGAGCAGTACTTC. It encodes CASSGSEGTGGYEQYF.

The chain joins TRBV27 to TRBJ2-1; D ambiguous. The V gene lost 2 bases and the J gene lost 0 bases, with 8 bases spanning the gap. CDR1 MNHEY and CDR2 SMNVEV come from the germline V gene (reference sequence). This CDR3 is built from 15 residues. The CDR3 nucleotides read TGTGCCAGCAGTTTAGCGGTTTCCTCCTACAATGAGCAGTTCTTC. This gives the protein CASSLAVSSYNEQFF.

J is TRBJ1-3 and V is TRBV9, with a possible D match to TRBD1 (5 bases). Per germline, CDR1 SGDLS and CDR2 YYNGEE. This CDR3 is built from 14 residues. The V and J ends lost 4 bases and 6 bases respectively, with 14 bases between them. This CDR3 is CASSLRGRQNTIYF. CDR3 sequence (DNA): TGTGCCAGCAGCCTCCGGGGACGGCAAAACACCATATATTTT.

This chain connects TRBV6-6 to TRBJ1-1; D is unresolved. V lost 6 bases and J 2 bases, leaving 19 bases between the germline ends. The germline V gene has CDR1 MNHNY and CDR2 SVGAGI (reference sequence). The CDR3 loop spans 16 amino acids. The CDR3 nucleotides read TGTGCCAGCAGCCCCCCACAGACCCATGAAAACACTGAAGCTTTCTTT. Translated: CASSPPQTHENTEAFF.

This chain uses TRBV5-1 with TRBJ2-3, with D possibly called TRBD1 or TRBD2 (5 bases each). The germline CDR1 and CDR2 sequences are SGHRS and YFSETQ. V lost 4 bases and J 1 base, leaving 19 bases between the germline ends. The CDR3 is 17 residues long. The CDR3 nucleotides are TGCGCCAGCAGCCTGGGGCTCGGGGCTCGGGGCACAGATACGCAGTATTTT. This codes for CASSLGLGARGTDTQYF. The whole variable domain, remainder taken from reference TRBV5-1 and TRBJ2-3, is KAGVTQTPRYLIKTRGQQVTLSCSPISGHRSVSWYQQTPGQGLQFLFEYFSETQRNKGNFPGRFSGRQFSNSRSEMNVSTLELGDSALYLCASSLGLGARGTDTQYFGPGTRLTVL.

This chain uses TRBV6-1 with TRBJ2-4, with D possibly matching TRBD2 (5 bases). In germline, CDR1 is MNHNS, CDR2 SASEGT. This CDR3 contains 12 residues. The V and J ends lost 1 base and 13 bases respectively, with 11 bases between them. CDR3: CASSEGRGLQYF. CDR3 DNA sequence: TGTGCCAGCAGTGAAGGTCGGGGTCTCCAGTACTTC.

This clone has only one observation. This rearrangement joins TRBV11-3 to TRBJ2-1, with TRBD2 matching 14 bases. V lost 4 bases to trimming and J lost 5 bases; unmatched junction nucleotides: 13. The germline V gene has CDR1 SGHNT and CDR2 YENEEA. This CDR3 comprises 19 residues. The CDR3 protein is CASSWTGLAGDRGHNEQFF. The CDR3 DNA reads as TGTGCCAGCAGCTGGACGGGACTAGCGGGAGATCGGGGACACAATGAGCAGTTCTTC.

The rearrangement joins TRBV10-3 to TRBJ1-1; the match to TRBD1 covers 8 bases. Germline values: CDR1 ENHRY, CDR2 SYGVKD. Trimming removed 11 bases from V and 3 bases from J; junction bases left unmatched: 11. This CDR3 is 14 amino acids long. The CDR3 DNA reads as TGTGCCGCCCACCAGGGGGCTAGGTACACTGAAGCTTTCTTT. As protein: CAAHQGARYTEAFF.

The chain is built from TRBV5-1 and TRBJ2-5, with no clear D. This CDR3 contains 14 residues. V dropped 1 base and J dropped 1 base, with 8 bases sitting between them. Germline V gives CDR1 SGHRS, CDR2 YFSETQ. In DNA form, the CDR3 reads TGCGCCAGCAGCTTGCAAACAGTCCAAGAGACCCAGTACTTC. The encoded protein is CASSLQTVQETQYF.

The genes are TRBV19 and TRBJ2-7, with D perhaps being TRBD1 or TRBD2 (6 bases each). This CDR3 has 13 residues. CDR1 and CDR2 from the germline V gene are LNHDA and SQIVND (reference sequence). Trimming shortened V by 0 bases and J by 6 bases, and 9 bases separated the two germline ends. In DNA, the CDR3 is TGTGCCAGTAGTATAGAGGGGGGCAGCGAGCAGTACTTC. Protein product: CASSIEGGSEQYF.

This chain uses TRBV6-5 with TRBJ2-4, with 7 bases matching TRBD2. Germline trimming cut 5 bases from V and 6 bases from J; bases unmatched to any gene: 4. Germline lookup yields CDR1 MNHEY and CDR2 SVGAGI. This CDR3 is 13 amino acids long. The DNA of the CDR3 is TGTGCCAGCAGTGCAACGGGGGGAAACATTCAGTACTTC. It encodes CASSATGGNIQYF.

This chain connects TRBV2 to TRBJ1-4; the D is unclear. The germline gives CDR1 SNHLY, CDR2 FYNNEI. This CDR3 comprises 13 residues. Trimming cost V 4 bases and J 6 bases, with 9 bases left between them. The CDR3 nucleotides read TGTGCCAGCAGTGCCATACCTGATGAAAAACTGTTTTTT. Encoded protein: CASSAIPDEKLFF.

The rearrangement links TRBV7-8 to TRBJ2-6; possible D gene TRBD2, 6 bases. The ends were cut back, 5 bases at V and 3 bases at J, with 11 bases in the middle. The CDR3 sequence is 15 residues long. Germline CDR1 is SGHVS and CDR2 is FQNEAQ. The CDR3 protein is CASSPTRYGANVLTF. The CDR3 DNA follows: TGTGCCAGCAGCCCGACTAGGTATGGGGCCAACGTCCTGACTTTC.

This clone was seen a handful of times. The same CDR3 also results from other DNA sequences found in this sample. As DNA, the CDR3 is TGTGCCAGCAGCTTAAGTTTGAACACTGAAGCTTTCTTT. Protein product: CASSLSLNTEAFF. The chain recombines TRBV7-3 with TRBJ1-1; D not certain. V lost 1 base to trimming and J lost 0 bases, with 3 bases between them. Germline values: CDR1 SGHTA, CDR2 FQGTGA. CDR3 length: 13 amino acids.

Only one count was recorded for this clone. This CDR3 is CAISEIGQQLDTQYF. The CDR3 region has the DNA TGTGCCATCAGTGAAATTGGACAGCAGCTGGATACGCAGTATTTT. The chain links TRBV10-3 to TRBJ2-3; possibly TRBD1 for D (6 bases). Germline lookup yields CDR1 ENHRY and CDR2 SYGVKD. The CDR3 totals 15 residues. V was shortened by 3 bases and J by 6 bases, with 16 bases between the two germline ends.

The chain combines TRBV7-6 with TRBJ2-2; TRBD1 matches 7 bases. The germline V gene encodes CDR1 SGHVS and CDR2 FNYEAQ. The CDR3 sequence is 16 residues long. J was trimmed by 0 bases and V by 5 bases; bases with no gene match: 6. CDR3 protein: CASSTRQGANTGELFF. CDR3 nucleotide sequence: TGTGCCAGCAGCACGCGACAGGGCGCGAACACCGGGGAGCTGTTTTTT.